This T cell receptor beta chain was sequenced during a study of OX40 agonist ivuxolimab in advanced cancers. Repertoires were generated with immunoSEQ multiplex PCR, while TCRdb's copy carries only in-frame clones and drops some. Altogether 57,000 or so clones are present, 92% being singletons, with the ten largest covering roughly 0.6%. Germline V CDR1 and CDR2: SNHLY, FYNNEI. V shed 6 bases, J shed 3 bases, and the junction held 10 bases outside the gene matches. This CDR3 is 16 amino acids long. The V call is TRBV2, the J call TRBJ2-7; 11 bases fit TRBD2. This receptor was obtained from an adult with an advanced solid tumor such as melanoma, head and neck, liver or kidney cancer. The sample in question was CD4+ or CD8+ T cells sorted from blood, obtained in a trial of the OX40 agonist ivuxolimab. The CDR3 sequence: CASRASAGLADYEQYF. The CDR3 DNA sequence: TGTGCCAGCAGAGCTTCTGCGGGACTAGCGGACTACGAGCAGTACTTC.